This T cell receptor (beta chain) was obtained from a study of T cells in Graves' hyperthyroidism and ophthalmopathy. TCR beta CDR3 regions were amplified from RNA. HTBI primers were employed in a first-round RT-PCR of the TCR CDR3. One entry per CDR3 protein, called by TCRdb with MiXCR from the multiplex PCR reads. The table includes 270,000 or so distinct CDR3 sequences, around 25% detected once. This clonotype was counted ten times or more. Germline V gene lookup returns CDR1 KGHSH and CDR2 LQKENI. The CDR3 is 16 residues long. V lost 3 bases to trimming and J lost 5 bases; unmatched junction nucleotides: 10.

The source material was blood. This clonotype was sampled from a man aged 40-49 years with Graves' hyperthyroidism that later progressed to Graves' ophthalmopathy. This chain links TRBV18 with TRBJ2-3; TRBD1 matches 8 bases. In DNA form, the CDR3 reads TGTGCCAGCTCACCGCCGGGACAGGAGCCGGGAGATACGCAGTATTTT. Its protein is CASSPPGQEPGDTQYF.